These 20 T cell receptor beta chains were all obtained from the same sample, sequenced in a study of identical twins. TCRdb processed the 5' RACE reads anew with MiXCR; each CDR3 protein has one entry. The table has about 340,000 distinct CDR3 sequences, about 12% seen once. The data were also submitted as part of a second study, on yellow fever vaccine responses in identical twins.

The specimen sequenced was CD8+ T cells sorted from blood. Every receptor here comes from a woman aged 18-29 years in good health.

This clonotype was seen a handful of times. This sequence joins TRBV4-1 and TRBJ2-7; D unresolved. CDR3 length: 13 residues. V dropped 4 bases and J dropped 2 bases, with 9 bases sitting between them. CDR1 and CDR2 (germline): MGHRA, YSYEKL. For the CDR3, the DNA is TGCGCCAGCAGCCTCGACACGGCCTACGAGCAGTACTTC. Its translation: CASSLDTAYEQYF.

This chain's CDR3 is CASSQEVQGYEQFF. CDR3 DNA: TGTGCCAGCAGCCAAGAAGTTCAGGGTTATGAGCAGTTCTTC. The V call is TRBV14, the J call TRBJ2-1, with D maybe TRBD1 (5 bases). V lost 0 bases to trimming and J lost 8 bases, with 11 bases between them. The CDR3 runs to 14 residues. From germline, CDR1 is SGHDN and CDR2 FVKESK. The whole variable domain, remainder taken from reference TRBV14 and TRBJ2-1, is EAGVTQFPSHSVIEKGQTVTLRCDPISGHDNLYWYRRVMGKEIKFLLHFVKESKQDESGMPNNRFLAERTGGTYSTLKVQPAELEDSGVYFCASSQEVQGYEQFFGPGTRLTVL.

This clonotype was counted at least ten times. The chain uses TRBV2 and TRBJ2-3; perhaps TRBD2 as D (6 bases). Trimming cost V 10 bases and J 15 bases, with 17 bases left between them. The germline CDR1 and CDR2 sequences are SNHLY and FYNNEI. This CDR3 is 10 amino acids long. This CDR3 is CAILRGTRYF. CDR3 nucleotide sequence: TGTGCCATCCTGCGGGGCACGCGTTATTTT.

The sample holds many counts of this clonotype. The V and J genes are TRBV5-1 and TRBJ2-7; D possibly matches TRBD1 or TRBD2 (5 bases each). Per germline, CDR1 SGHRS and CDR2 YFSETQ. Between the trimmed V and J ends, which lost 1 base and 3 bases, there was a span of 20 bases. This CDR3 comprises 17 residues. CDR3 sequence: CASSLLQRQGSRYEQYF. In nucleotides, the CDR3 is TGCGCCAGCAGCTTGTTACAGCGGCAGGGTAGTCGCTACGAGCAGTACTTC.

This chain links TRBV7-9 with TRBJ1-2; D unresolved. Germline loops: CDR1 SEHNR, CDR2 FQNEAQ (reference sequence). The CDR3 loop spans 13 amino acids. V was clipped by 5 bases and J by 6 bases, with 13 bases between them. The CDR3 DNA follows: TGTGCCAGCAGCCCCCGGCCGGTCGATGGCTACACCTTC. As protein: CASSPRPVDGYTF.

This clonotype was found a few times. The chain uses TRBV6-1 and TRBJ2-2; TRBD1 aligns across 8 bases. CDR3 length: 16 amino acids. V lost 2 bases and J lost 5; bases outside the gene matches: 7. Germline V gene lookup returns CDR1 MNHNS and CDR2 SASEGT. CDR3 sequence: CASSEPLGQDTGELFF. The CDR3 region has the DNA TGTGCCAGCAGTGAACCCTTGGGACAGGATACCGGGGAGCTGTTTTTT.

Remarks on this clonotype: At one end the junction does not follow the germline gene, possibly because of a read error. The rearrangement joins TRBV5-6 to TRBJ2-2, with unresolved D. The CDR3 covers 11 residues. Germline CDR1 SGHDT, CDR2 YYEEEE. The CDR3 bases are TGTGGCAGCAGCTTGGCCGGGGAGCTGTTTTTT. This gives the protein CGSSLAGELFF.

The gene calls are TRBV7-6 and TRBJ2-7; 8 nucleotides line up with TRBD2. This CDR3 spans 13 amino acids. After removal of 6 bases from V and 2 bases from J, the junction contained 3 bases not matched to a gene. From germline, CDR1 is SGHVS and CDR2 FNYEAQ. CDR3 residues: CASSSGETYEQYF. In DNA form, the CDR3 reads TGTGCCAGCAGTAGCGGGGAAACCTACGAGCAGTACTTC.

This clonotype was seen more than once but under ten times. The rearrangement links TRBV6-1 to TRBJ2-5; maybe TRBD1 (6 bases). This CDR3 spans 16 amino acids. CDR1 MNHNS and CDR2 SASEGT come from the germline V gene. Trimming removed 5 bases at V and 3 bases at J, with 19 bases between. The CDR3 bases are TGTGCCAGCAGTCTCGTAGGTCGGAACAGGGAAGAGACCCAGTACTTC. Its translation is CASSLVGRNREETQYF.

V gene TRBV13 combines with J gene TRBJ1-6; D call uncertain. The germline V gene encodes CDR1 PRHDT and CDR2 FYEKMQ (reference sequence). CDR3 size: 13 residues. Trimming removed 8 bases at V and 0 bases at J, with 5 bases between. This chain's CDR3 is CASRSSYNSPLHF. CDR3 sequence (DNA): TGTGCCAGCCGAAGCTCCTATAATTCACCCCTCCACTTT.

This clonotype was observed a few times. The V call is TRBV3-1, the J call TRBJ2-1, with TRBD1 identical over 9 bases. V trimming: 4 bases; J trimming: 7 bases; junction bases outside the gene matches: 14. This CDR3 has 17 amino acids. Germline V lookup: CDR1 LGHDT, CDR2 YNNKEL (reference sequence). CDR3 in amino acids: CASSPEIGTGPGNEQFF. In nucleotides, the CDR3 is TGTGCCAGCAGCCCAGAGATCGGGACAGGGCCGGGGAATGAGCAGTTCTTC.

V is TRBV27 and J is TRBJ2-5; weak D call: TRBD1 (5 bases). The CDR3 loop spans 15 amino acids. Trimming shortened V by 0 bases and J by 5 bases, and 13 bases separated the two germline ends. Looked up from germline, CDR1 is MNHEY and CDR2 is SMNVEV (reference sequence). The CDR3 coding sequence is TGTGCCAGCAGTTTATCGGCCAGGGTGAGGGAGACCCAGTACTTC. Protein: CASSLSARVRETQYF.

This chain uses TRBV2 with TRBJ2-7; TRBD1 matches at 7 bases. V lost 11 bases, J lost 6 bases, and 7 bases stayed unmatched. Germline V gene sequence: CDR1 SNHLY, CDR2 FYNNEI. The CDR3 runs to 11 residues. Here the CDR3 DNA reads TGTGCCGGGGTGACAGGGACCGAGCAGTACGTC. It codes for CAGVTGTEQYV.

The genes are TRBV4-1 and TRBJ2-2; the D gene is possibly TRBD1 (5 bases). In germline, CDR1 is MGHRA, CDR2 YSYEKL. The CDR3 loop spans 13 amino acids. Trimming shortened V by 6 bases and J by 8 bases, and 13 bases separated the two germline ends. The CDR3, as DNA: TGCGCCAGCAGAGTTGGGGCTGGGGGGGAGCTGTTTTTT. Protein product: CASRVGAGGELFF.

A few counts support this clonotype. The rearrangement links TRBV6-1 to TRBJ2-7; the D is unclear. V lost 5 bases, J lost 6 bases, and 14 bases lay in between. The V gene's germline CDR1 is MNHNS and CDR2 SASEGT. The CDR3 extends over 13 amino acids. Here the CDR3 reads CASSPDLGSEQYV. CDR3 nucleotide sequence: TGTGCCAGCAGTCCCGACCTCGGGTCCGAGCAGTACGTC.

This clonotype was seen more than once but under ten times. CDR3 sequence: CASSLRTGEWVYGYTF. CDR3 DNA sequence: TGTGCCAGCAGCCTAAGGACAGGGGAATGGGTTTATGGCTACACCTTC. The chain has TRBV7-8 and TRBJ1-2, with 9 bases aligning to TRBD1. The CDR3 has 16 amino acids. V shed 5 bases, J shed 5 bases, and the junction held 12 bases outside the gene matches. The germline CDR1 and CDR2 sequences are SGHVS and FQNEAQ.

This clonotype was detected many times. The chain recombines TRBV7-9 with TRBJ1-1; unclear D gene. Germline loops: CDR1 SEHNR, CDR2 FQNEAQ (reference sequence). The CDR3 has 14 residues. V lost 5 bases, J lost 3 bases, and 13 bases lay in between. This CDR3 reads CASSPKAWDTEAFF. CDR3 DNA sequence: TGTGCCAGCAGCCCCAAGGCGTGGGACACTGAAGCTTTCTTT. Drawing the rest from reference TRBV7-9 and TRBJ1-1, the complete variable domain is DTGVSQNPRHKITKRGQNVTFRCDPISEHNRLYWYRQTLGQGPEFLTYFQNEAQLEKSRLLSDRFSAERPKGSFSTLEIQRTEQGDSAMYLCASSPKAWDTEAFFGQGTRLTVV.

This chain's CDR3 is CASTQGWDRSTDTQYF. Here the CDR3 DNA reads TGTGCCAGCACCCAAGGGTGGGACAGGAGCACAGATACGCAGTATTTT. The chain carries TRBV11-2 and TRBJ2-3, with 8 bases fitting TRBD1. The germline CDR1 and CDR2 sequences are SGHAT and FQNNGV. V dropped 7 bases and J dropped 0; count of bases not matched to a gene: 9. CDR3 size: 16 residues.

This clonotype was seen a few times. This chain uses TRBV6-2 or TRBV6-3 with TRBJ2-1; D is ambiguous. V was pared by 0 bases and J by 8 bases, with 5 bases between. The CDR3 sequence is 12 residues long. Germline values: CDR1 MNHEY, CDR2 SVGEGT. DNA for the CDR3: TGTGCCAGCAGTTACTCGTTCGATGAGCAGTTCTTC. This encodes CASSYSFDEQFF.

J is TRBJ2-7 and V is TRBV28, with a tentative D call TRBD1 (6 bases). Germline CDR1 and CDR2: MDHEN and SYDVKM. Trimming pared 5 bases from V and 6 bases from J, leaving 17 bases between. The CDR3 extends over 14 amino acids. The CDR3 region is CASSPLFTGTEQYF. Here the CDR3 DNA reads TGTGCCAGCAGTCCCCTCTTTACAGGGACCGAGCAGTACTTC. Full variable domain (outside the CDR3, taken from reference TRBV28 and TRBJ2-7): DVKVTQSSRYLVKRTGEKVFLECVQDMDHENMFWYRQDPGLGLRLIYFSYDVKMKEKGDIPEGYSVSREKKERFSLILESASTNQTSMYLCASSPLFTGTEQYFGPGTRLTVT.